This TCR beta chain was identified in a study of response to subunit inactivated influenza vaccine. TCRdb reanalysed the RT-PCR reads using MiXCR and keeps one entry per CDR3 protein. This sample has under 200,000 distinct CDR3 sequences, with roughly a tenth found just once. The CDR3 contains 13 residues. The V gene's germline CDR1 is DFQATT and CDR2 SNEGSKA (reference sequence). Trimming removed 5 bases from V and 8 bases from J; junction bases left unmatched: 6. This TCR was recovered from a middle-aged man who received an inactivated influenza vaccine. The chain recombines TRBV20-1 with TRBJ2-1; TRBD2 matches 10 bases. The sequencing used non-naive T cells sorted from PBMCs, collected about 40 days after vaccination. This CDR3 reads CSAAGGTSDEQFF. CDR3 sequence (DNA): TGCAGTGCTGCGGGCGGGACTAGCGATGAGCAGTTCTTC.